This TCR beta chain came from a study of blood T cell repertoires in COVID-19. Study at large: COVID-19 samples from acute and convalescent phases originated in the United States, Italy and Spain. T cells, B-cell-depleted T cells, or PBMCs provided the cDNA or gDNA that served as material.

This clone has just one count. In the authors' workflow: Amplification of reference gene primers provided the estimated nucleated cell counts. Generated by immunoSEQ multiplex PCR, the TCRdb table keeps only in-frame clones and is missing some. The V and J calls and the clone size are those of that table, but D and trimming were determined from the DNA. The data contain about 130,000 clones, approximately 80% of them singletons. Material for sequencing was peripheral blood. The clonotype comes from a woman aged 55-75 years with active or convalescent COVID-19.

CDR3 residues: CASSLRRPSGGELFF. For the CDR3, the DNA is TGTGCCAGCAGTCTCCGCAGACCTAGCGGCGGGGAGCTGTTTTTT. The rearrangement joins TRBV27 to TRBJ2-2, with 7 bases aligning to TRBD2. There are 15 residues in the CDR3. Germline assignment: CDR1 MNHEY and CDR2 SMNVEV (reference sequence). Losses at the gene ends were 5 bases for V and 7 bases for J; bases not matched to a gene: 10.